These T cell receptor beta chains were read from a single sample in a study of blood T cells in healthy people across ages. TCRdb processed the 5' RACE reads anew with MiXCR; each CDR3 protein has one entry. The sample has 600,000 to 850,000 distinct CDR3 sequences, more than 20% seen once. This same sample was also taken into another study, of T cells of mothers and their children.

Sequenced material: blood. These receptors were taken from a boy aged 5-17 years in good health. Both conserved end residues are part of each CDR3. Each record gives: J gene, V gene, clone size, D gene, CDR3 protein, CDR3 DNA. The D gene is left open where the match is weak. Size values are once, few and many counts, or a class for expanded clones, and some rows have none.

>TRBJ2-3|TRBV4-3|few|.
CASSQDRGSSTDTQYF
TGCGCCAGCAGCCAAGATAGAGGATCTAGCACAGATACGCAGTATTTT
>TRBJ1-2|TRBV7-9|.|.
CASSLGHDLPWHYGYTF
TGTGCCAGCAGCCTGGGACATGATCTTCCCTGGCACTATGGCTACACCTTC
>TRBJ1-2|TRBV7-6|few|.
CASSVRGAPYYGYTF
TGTGCCAGCAGCGTACGCGGGGCCCCCTACTATGGCTACACCTTC
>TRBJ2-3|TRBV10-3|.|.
CAISDWASGTDTRYF
.
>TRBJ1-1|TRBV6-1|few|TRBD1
CASRGGQGVNTEAFF
TGTGCCAGCAGGGGAGGACAGGGAGTGAACACTGAAGCTTTCTTT
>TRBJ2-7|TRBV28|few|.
CASSQDTNSYEQYF
TGTGCCAGCAGCCAGGACACTAACTCCTACGAGCAGTACTTC
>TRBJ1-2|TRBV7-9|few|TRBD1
CASSSPGTAHGYTF
TGTGCCAGCAGCTCCCCGGGGACAGCTCATGGCTACACCTTC
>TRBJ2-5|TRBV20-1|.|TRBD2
CSASLLAGGETQYF
TGCAGTGCTAGTCTACTAGCGGGGGGAGAGACCCAGTACTTC
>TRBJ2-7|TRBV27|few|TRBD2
CASSLSRRTSGSLYEQYF
TGTGCCAGCAGTTTATCCCGCCGGACTAGCGGGAGTTTATACGAGCAGTACTTC
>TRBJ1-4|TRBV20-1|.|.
CSAAFSGSTNEKLFF
TGCAGTGCCGCATTCTCAGGGTCAACTAATGAAAAACTGTTTTTT
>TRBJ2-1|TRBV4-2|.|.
CASSQVGGPDNEQFF
TGTGCCAGCAGCCAAGTAGGGGGGCCCGACAATGAGCAGTTCTTC
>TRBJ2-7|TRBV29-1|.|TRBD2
CSVNGGDYYEQYF
TGCAGCGTTAACGGGGGGGATTACTACGAGCAGTACTTC
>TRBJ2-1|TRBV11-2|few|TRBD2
CASSRPGLGGNEQFF
TGTGCCAGCAGCCGACCTGGACTAGGAGGAAATGAGCAGTTCTTC